This T cell receptor (beta chain) was obtained from a study of regulatory T cells in long-lasting Graves disease. Time point indicated: newly diagnosed GD, antithyroid drugs for less than 3 months. PBMC-extracted RNA yielded the TCR library. EDTA tubes held roughly 8.1 milliliters of peripheral blood from each patient. This clonotype was observed at least ten times. Construction of the TCR beta libraries employed iRepertoire HTBI primers in conjunction with Arm-PCR of CDR3 regions. TCRdb re-called the multiplex PCR reads through MiXCR, storing one row per CDR3 protein. The sample gives hundreds of thousands of distinct CDR3 sequences, about 14% of which show up once; 22% is in the top ten. Trimming cost V 3 bases and J 2 bases, with 10 bases left between them. The CDR3 runs to 14 residues. Germline CDR1 reads SGHTA; CDR2 reads FQGTGA.

The gene calls are TRBV7-3 and TRBJ2-5; TRBD1 might be the D (6 bases). The source material was peripheral blood mononuclear cells (PBMCs), sampled at new diagnosis, from a patient treated with antithyroid drugs. The clonotype originates from a female donor with Graves disease. CDR3 loop: CASSFARGQETQYF. The DNA of the CDR3 is TGTGCCAGCAGCTTTGCGAGGGGGCAAGAGACCCAGTACTTC.